The next 11 T cell receptor beta chains were all read from a single sample in a study of Ad26.COV2.S vaccination and SARS-CoV-2 variants. Stated treatment: some 20 received Ad26.COV2.S at low or high dose, single or two shots; roughly 5 received placebo; per-sample allocation not given. All samples were drawn on day 63, counting from the first vaccine or placebo injection. This table comes from immunoSEQ multiplex PCR, and its TCRdb copy is limited to in-frame clones, with some not included. The repertoire has around 370,000 clones, about 85% of them found once; the top ten carry approximately 3.5%. This sample comprised peripheral blood, obtained in a trial of Ad26.COV2.S vaccine versus placebo. All receptors come from a person aged 18-65 years who received the Ad26.COV2.S COVID-19 vaccine or a placebo.

The chain recombines TRBV4-3 with TRBJ1-5, with D perhaps matching TRBD1 (6 bases). Germline-derived CDR1 and CDR2 are LGHNA and YSLEER. V lost 0 bases, J lost 2 bases, and 17 bases lay in between. CDR3 length: 18 amino acids. As DNA, the CDR3 is TGCGCCAGCAGCCAAGATCGCTCGCAGGGGTGGGGCAATCAGCCCCAGCATTTT. This codes for CASSQDRSQGWGNQPQHF.

This clone has just a few counts. This chain uses TRBV5-1 with TRBJ1-5, with D unresolved. Trimming removed 0 bases at V and 5 bases at J, with 6 bases between. CDR3 length: 13 residues. The germline gives CDR1 SGHRS, CDR2 YFSETQ. DNA for the CDR3: TGCGCCAGCAGCTTGGACATTGATCAGCCCCAGCATTTT. It translates to CASSLDIDQPQHF.

This chain links TRBV7-2 with TRBJ2-7; 7 nucleotides align to TRBD2. The junction had 4 bases not matched to a gene; V was cut back by 0 bases and J by 2 bases. CDR1 and CDR2 from the germline V gene are SGHTA and FQGNSA. CDR3 length equals 15 residues. The CDR3 region has the DNA TGTGCCAGCAGCTTAGCAGCGGGACTCACCTACGAGCAGTACTTC. It specifies CASSLAAGLTYEQYF.

The chain carries TRBV11-2 and TRBJ1-6; D possibly corresponds to TRBD1 (6 bases). The CDR3 is 13 amino acids. Germline CDR1 is SGHAT and CDR2 is FQNNGV. V was clipped by 5 bases and J by 7 bases, with 9 bases between them. The CDR3 sequence is CASSRDRNSPLHF. In DNA form, the CDR3 reads TGTGCCAGCAGCCGTGACAGGAATTCACCCCTCCACTTT.

This clone has a single count. The rearrangement uses TRBV6-6 and TRBJ2-7; TRBD1 might be the D (5 bases). The length of the CDR3 is 13 residues. Germline V lookup: CDR1 MNHNY, CDR2 SVGAGI (reference sequence). V lost 6 bases to trimming and J lost 2 bases, with 11 bases between them. The CDR3 loop is CASRDSPTYEQYF. The CDR3 nucleotides read TGTGCCAGCAGAGACAGTCCTACCTACGAGCAGTACTTC.

The V call is TRBV6-2 or TRBV6-3, the J call TRBJ1-6; a possible D gene is TRBD1 (6 bases). CDR1 and CDR2 (germline): MNHEY, SVGEGT. The V and J ends lost 2 bases and 8 bases respectively, with 16 bases between them. This CDR3 spans 16 amino acids. The CDR3 sequence is CASSYPGAASHSPLHF. As DNA, the CDR3 is TGTGCCAGCAGTTACCCGGGGGCGGCGAGTCATTCACCCCTCCACTTT.

The table lists this clone with a count of one. V gene TRBV19 combines with J gene TRBJ2-6, with D perhaps being TRBD1 or TRBD2 (5 bases each). In germline, CDR1 is LNHDA, CDR2 SQIVND (reference sequence). This CDR3 has 18 residues. The V and J ends lost 4 bases and 0 bases respectively, with 16 bases between them. CDR3 DNA sequence: TGTGCCAGTAGTACGAGCCCCGGGACCTACTCTGGGGCCAACGTCCTGACTTTC. The encoded protein is CASSTSPGTYSGANVLTF.

This chain links TRBV10-1 with TRBJ2-5; a possible D gene is TRBD1 (6 bases). The germline gives CDR1 WNHNN, CDR2 SYGVQD (reference sequence). V was cut by 1 base and J by 5 bases, with 11 bases left in between. The CDR3 extends over 14 amino acids. CDR3 sequence (DNA): TGCGCCAGCAGTGAGTTGGGGGCTGAGGAGACCCAGTACTTC. This translates into CASSELGAEETQYF.

CDR3 coding DNA: TGTGCCACCAGTGATTTCCTATCCGGGGAGCTGTTTTTT. Amino acids: CATSDFLSGELFF. This rearrangement joins TRBV24-1 to TRBJ2-2; the D is unclear. V was shortened by 1 base and J by 6 bases, with 5 bases between the two germline ends. Germline assignment: CDR1 KGHDR and CDR2 SFDVKD. The length of the CDR3 is 13 residues.

The genes are TRBV9 and TRBJ1-3; D is unclear. CDR3 length equals 15 residues. CDR1 SGDLS and CDR2 YYNGEE come from the germline V gene. V gave up 4 bases and J gave up 3 bases, with 14 bases separating them. CDR3 sequence reads: CASSTDQERGNTIYF. The CDR3 coding sequence is TGTGCCAGCAGCACCGACCAGGAGCGTGGAAACACCATATATTTT.

The chain couples TRBV9 to TRBJ2-5; 13 bases are shared with TRBD2. The germline V gene has CDR1 SGDLS and CDR2 YYNGEE. The CDR3 sequence is 17 residues long. The junction had 10 bases not matched to a gene; V was cut back by 3 bases and J by 5 bases. Here the CDR3 reads CASSDRTSGRGGETQYF. The CDR3, as DNA: TGTGCCAGCAGCGATCGGACTAGCGGGAGAGGAGGTGAGACCCAGTACTTC.